This T cell receptor (beta chain) was captured by sequencing in a study of blood T cells in healthy people across ages. The germline gives CDR1 SQVTM, CDR2 ANQGSEA. Trimming pared 4 bases from V and 15 bases from J, leaving 16 bases between. The CDR3 has 11 amino acids. They isolated at least 7 million PBMCs from each sample. A sample-barcoded 5' primer and a J-beta primer mix were used in a second PCR of roughly 6 to 11 cycles. Each CDR3 protein gets one entry after TCRdb re-called the 5' RACE reads with MiXCR. Among about 540,000 distinct CDR3 sequences listed, more than 20% were seen once. This same sample was also taken into another study, of T cells of mothers and their children.

The receptor comes from a boy younger than 18 in good health. What was sequenced was blood. V usage is TRBV29-1 and J usage is TRBJ2-1; a possible D gene is TRBD2 (6 bases). The CDR3 sequence is CSVVRDSRAFF. CDR3 bases: TGCAGCGTTGTCCGGGACTCCAGGGCGTTCTTC.